This TCR beta chain was captured in a study of T cell responses to AZD1222 COVID-19 vaccine. Broader study findings: Spike-specific TCR breadth and depth went up after people got two AZD1222 doses. Most donors were white British, females outnumbered males, and clonal diversity was possibly underestimated.

Concerning this clone itself: Its antigen is still unknown.

V was pared by 6 bases and J by 4 bases, with 7 bases of the junction left unmatched. This CDR3 comprises 15 residues. Germline V lookup: CDR1 MNHNY, CDR2 SVGAGI (reference sequence). Generated by immunoSEQ multiplex PCR, the TCRdb table keeps only in-frame clones and is missing some. This sample has some 150,000 clones; approximately 93% occur once, and the top ten carry more than 0.85%. Here the sequenced sample was peripheral blood, taken on day 0 of MenACWY control vaccination. This receptor was obtained from an adult in good health. V gene TRBV6-6 combines with J gene TRBJ2-1; 9 bases are shared with TRBD2. The CDR3 sequence is CASRSTSGPYNEQFF. The CDR3 nucleotides are TGTGCCAGCAGGTCGACTAGCGGACCTTACAATGAGCAGTTCTTC.